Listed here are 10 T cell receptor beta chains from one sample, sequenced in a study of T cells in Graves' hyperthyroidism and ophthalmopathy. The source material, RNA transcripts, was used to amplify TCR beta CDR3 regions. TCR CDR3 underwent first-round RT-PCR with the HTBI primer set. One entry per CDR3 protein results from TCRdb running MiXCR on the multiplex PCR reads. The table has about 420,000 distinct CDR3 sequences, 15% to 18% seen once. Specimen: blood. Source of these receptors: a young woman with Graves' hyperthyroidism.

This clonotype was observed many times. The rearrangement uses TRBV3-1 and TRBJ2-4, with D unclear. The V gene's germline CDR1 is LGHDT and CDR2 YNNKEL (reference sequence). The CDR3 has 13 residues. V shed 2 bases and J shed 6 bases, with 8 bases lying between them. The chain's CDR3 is CASSQTPRNIQYF. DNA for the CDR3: TGTGCCAGCAGCCAAACCCCCAGAAACATTCAGTACTTC.

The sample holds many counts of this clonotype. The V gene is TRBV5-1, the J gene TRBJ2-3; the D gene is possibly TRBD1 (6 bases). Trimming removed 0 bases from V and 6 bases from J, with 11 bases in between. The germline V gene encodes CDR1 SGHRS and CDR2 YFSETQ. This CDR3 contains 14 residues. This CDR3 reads CASSLDRESDTQYF. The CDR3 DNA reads TGCGCCAGCAGCTTGGACAGGGAGTCCGATACGCAGTATTTT.

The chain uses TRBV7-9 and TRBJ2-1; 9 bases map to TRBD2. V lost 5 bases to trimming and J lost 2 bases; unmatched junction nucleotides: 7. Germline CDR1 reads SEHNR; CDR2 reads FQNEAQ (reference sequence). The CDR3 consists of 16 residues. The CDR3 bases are TGTGCCAGCAGCCCCCGGGCTAGCGGGGCCTACAATGAGCAGTTCTTC. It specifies CASSPRASGAYNEQFF.

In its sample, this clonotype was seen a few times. In nucleotides, the CDR3 is TGTGCCACTGAGACAGAGGGGAGAACCTACAATGAGCAGTTCTTC. This sequence encodes CATETEGRTYNEQFF. The chain employs TRBV6-1 and TRBJ2-1; D is possibly TRBD1 or TRBD2 (5 bases each). Per the germline V gene, CDR1 is MNHNS and CDR2 is SASEGT. The CDR3 sequence is 15 residues long. The V end lost 10 bases, the J end lost 2 bases, and 18 bases lay between the germline ends.

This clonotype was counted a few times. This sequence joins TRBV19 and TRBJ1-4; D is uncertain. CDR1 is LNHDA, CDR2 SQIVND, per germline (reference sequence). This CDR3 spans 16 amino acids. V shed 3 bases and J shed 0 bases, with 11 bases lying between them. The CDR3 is CASSIYSGATNEKLFF. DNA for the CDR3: TGTGCCAGTAGTATCTACTCTGGAGCAACTAATGAAAAACTGTTTTTT.

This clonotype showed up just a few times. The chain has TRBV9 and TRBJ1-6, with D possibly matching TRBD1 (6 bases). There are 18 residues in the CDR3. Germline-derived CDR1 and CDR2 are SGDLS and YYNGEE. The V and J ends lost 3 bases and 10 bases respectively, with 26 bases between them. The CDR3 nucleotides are TGTGCCAGCAGCGCCCGTTCCACAGGGCCAGCCGTTGGGTCACCCCTCCACTTT. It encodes CASSARSTGPAVGSPLHF.

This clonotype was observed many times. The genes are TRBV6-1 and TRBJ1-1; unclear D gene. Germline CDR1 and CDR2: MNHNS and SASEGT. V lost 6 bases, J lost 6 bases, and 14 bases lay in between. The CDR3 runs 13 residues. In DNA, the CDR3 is TGTGCCAGCAGCCGGGCCGTCCGGGCTGAAGCTTTCTTT. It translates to CASSRAVRAEAFF.

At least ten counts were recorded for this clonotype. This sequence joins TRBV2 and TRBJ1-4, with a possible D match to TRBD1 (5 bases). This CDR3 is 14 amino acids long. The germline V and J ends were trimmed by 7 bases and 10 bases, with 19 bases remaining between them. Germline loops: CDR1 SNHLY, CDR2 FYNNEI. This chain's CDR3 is CASKMDTPAGKLFF. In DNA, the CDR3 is TGTGCCAGCAAGATGGACACGCCGGCCGGAAAACTGTTTTTT.

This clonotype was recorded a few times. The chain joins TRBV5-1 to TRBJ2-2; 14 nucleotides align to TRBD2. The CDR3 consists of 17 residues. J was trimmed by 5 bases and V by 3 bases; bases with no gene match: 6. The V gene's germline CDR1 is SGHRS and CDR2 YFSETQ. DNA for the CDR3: TGCGCCAGCAGCTACGGGACTAGCGGGAGTCGGACCGGGGAGCTGTTTTTT. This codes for CASSYGTSGSRTGELFF. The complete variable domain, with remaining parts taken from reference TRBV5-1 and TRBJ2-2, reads KAGVTQTPRYLIKTRGQQVTLSCSPISGHRSVSWYQQTPGQGLQFLFEYFSETQRNKGNFPGRFSGRQFSNSRSEMNVSTLELGDSALYLCASSYGTSGSRTGELFFGEGSRLTVL.

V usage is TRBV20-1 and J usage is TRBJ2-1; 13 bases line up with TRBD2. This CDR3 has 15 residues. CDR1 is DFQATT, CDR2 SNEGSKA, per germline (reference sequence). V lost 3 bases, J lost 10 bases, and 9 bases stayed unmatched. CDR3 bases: TGCAGTGCTAGCTTCGGACTAGCGGGAGAGAGAGAGCAGTTCTTC. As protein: CSASFGLAGEREQFF.